What follows are 9 T cell receptor beta chains derived from one specimen sequenced in a study of graft-versus-host responses after intestinal transplantation. This table comes from immunoSEQ multiplex PCR, and its TCRdb copy is limited to in-frame clones, with some not included. The sample has some 100,000 clones; about 89% are singletons. These receptors lack a known antigen. Sequencing used unstimulated CD8+ T cells sorted from spleen or lymph node cells, obtained before intestinal transplant. These receptors were taken from a human donor who received an intestinal transplant.

The rearrangement joins TRBV7-2 to TRBJ2-3; 10 positions agree with TRBD2. Losses at the gene ends were 4 bases for V and 1 base for J; bases not matched to a gene: 8. There are 17 residues in the CDR3. From germline, CDR1 is SGHTA and CDR2 FQGNSA. CDR3 coding DNA: TGTGCCAGCAGCTCGGTGGGACTAGCGCGCGGCACAGATACGCAGTATTTT. Translated, it gives CASSSVGLARGTDTQYF.

Note on this clone: Other DNA sequences in the sample encode the same CDR3. The V call is TRBV6-1, the J call TRBJ1-5; D might be TRBD1 (5 bases). This CDR3 contains 14 residues. Germline lookup yields CDR1 MNHNS and CDR2 SASEGT. V dropped 6 bases and J dropped 1 base, with 10 bases sitting between them. CDR3 region: CASRKRDSNQPQHF. The CDR3, as DNA: TGTGCCAGCAGGAAACGGGACAGCAATCAGCCCCAGCATTTT.

This rearrangement joins TRBV6-1 to TRBJ2-2; the D is unclear. Germline lookup yields CDR1 MNHNS and CDR2 SASEGT. The CDR3 runs 13 residues. V was clipped by 5 bases and J by 3 bases, with 7 bases between them. The CDR3 nucleotides are TGTGCCAGCAGTTTGATGTACACCGGGGAGCTGTTTTTT. The encoded protein is CASSLMYTGELFF.

The chain carries TRBV2 and TRBJ2-2; 8 nucleotides agree with TRBD2. Per germline, CDR1 SNHLY and CDR2 FYNNEI. The CDR3 runs 15 residues. The V segment lost 5 bases and the J segment 3 bases; nucleotides outside the gene matches: 5. Here the CDR3 DNA reads TGTGCCAGCAGTAACCCGACTAGCGACACCGGGGAGCTGTTTTTT. It encodes CASSNPTSDTGELFF.

V gene TRBV7-6 combines with J gene TRBJ2-3; D remains unclear. CDR3 length: 15 residues. With 1 base removed from V and 2 bases from J, the gap between germline ends came to 10 bases. Germline lookup yields CDR1 SGHVS and CDR2 FNYEAQ. The CDR3 nucleotides are TGTGCCAGCAGCTTAGTTCCAGGAGCCACAGATACGCAGTATTTT. It codes for CASSLVPGATDTQYF.

The chain has TRBV7-9 and TRBJ1-2; no clear D. CDR3 length: 14 residues. V lost 8 bases to trimming and J lost 1 base, with 14 bases between them. From germline, CDR1 is SEHNR and CDR2 FQNEAQ (reference sequence). DNA for the CDR3: TGTGCCAGCGCTAAAGGGATATTTAACTATGGCTACACCTTC. It encodes CASAKGIFNYGYTF. The whole variable domain, filled in from reference TRBV7-9 and TRBJ1-2, reads DTGVSQNPRHKITKRGQNVTFRCDPISEHNRLYWYRQTLGQGPEFLTYFQNEAQLEKSRLLSDRFSAERPKGSFSTLEIQRTEQGDSAMYLCASAKGIFNYGYTFGSGTRLTVV.

The V gene is TRBV19, the J gene TRBJ1-1; possible D gene TRBD1, 6 bases. The CDR3 length is 12 residues. Germline CDR1 LNHDA, CDR2 SQIVND (reference sequence). Trimming took off 3 bases at V and 8 bases at J, with 10 bases between the two ends. In DNA form, the CDR3 reads TGTGCCAGTAGTATCGGGGGGCTAGAAGCTTTCTTT. This translates into CASSIGGLEAFF.

The chain employs TRBV29-1 and TRBJ1-1, with D hard to call. The CDR3 consists of 12 residues. The V end lost 6 bases, the J end lost 6 bases, and 14 bases lay between the germline ends. Looked up from germline, CDR1 is SQVTM and CDR2 is ANQGSEA. CDR3 in amino acids: CSVAYSGPEAFF. The CDR3 nucleotides are TGCAGCGTGGCCTACTCCGGTCCTGAAGCTTTCTTT.

The genes are TRBV9 and TRBJ2-7; possibly TRBD1 or TRBD2 for D (5 bases each). Per the germline V gene, CDR1 is SGDLS and CDR2 is YYNGEE. This CDR3 is 13 amino acids long. Trimming cost V 4 bases and J 1 base, with 9 bases left between them. The CDR3 region has the DNA TGTGCCAGCAGCTTAGGGGAGTCCTACGAGCAGTACTTC. This encodes CASSLGESYEQYF. The variable domain in full, with the rest retrieved from reference TRBV9 and TRBJ2-7, is DSGVTQTPKHLITATGQRVTLRCSPRSGDLSVYWYQQSLDQGLQFLIQYYNGEERAKGNILERFSAQQFPDLHSELNLSSLELGDSALYFCASSLGESYEQYFGPGTRLTVT.